The entry below describes one T cell receptor (beta chain). As yet, its antigen is unknown. Assay used: immunoSEQ multiplex PCR; TCRdb lists only in-frame clones, some missing. This sample has about 80,000 clones, with approximately 85% found just once. This entry comes from a study of OX40 agonist ivuxolimab in advanced cancers. Study results and caveats: In the 0.1 to 3.0 mg/kg range, CD4+ and CD8+ blood T cells had expanded clonally by week 6. The study found that CD8+ T cells averaged more expanded clones than CD4+.

Source: CD4+ or CD8+ T cells sorted from blood, taken in a trial of the OX40 agonist ivuxolimab. The TCR originated in an adult with an advanced solid tumor such as melanoma, head and neck, liver or kidney cancer.

The CDR3 sequence: CASSEGRAPNEQYF. CDR3 DNA sequence: TGTGCCAGCAGTGAAGGCAGGGCCCCGAACGAGCAGTACTTC. The rearrangement joins TRBV2 to TRBJ2-7, with a possible D match to TRBD1 (5 bases). The CDR3 is made up of 14 amino acids. V was clipped by 1 base and J by 5 bases, with 12 bases between them. Germline V gene sequence: CDR1 SNHLY, CDR2 FYNNEI.